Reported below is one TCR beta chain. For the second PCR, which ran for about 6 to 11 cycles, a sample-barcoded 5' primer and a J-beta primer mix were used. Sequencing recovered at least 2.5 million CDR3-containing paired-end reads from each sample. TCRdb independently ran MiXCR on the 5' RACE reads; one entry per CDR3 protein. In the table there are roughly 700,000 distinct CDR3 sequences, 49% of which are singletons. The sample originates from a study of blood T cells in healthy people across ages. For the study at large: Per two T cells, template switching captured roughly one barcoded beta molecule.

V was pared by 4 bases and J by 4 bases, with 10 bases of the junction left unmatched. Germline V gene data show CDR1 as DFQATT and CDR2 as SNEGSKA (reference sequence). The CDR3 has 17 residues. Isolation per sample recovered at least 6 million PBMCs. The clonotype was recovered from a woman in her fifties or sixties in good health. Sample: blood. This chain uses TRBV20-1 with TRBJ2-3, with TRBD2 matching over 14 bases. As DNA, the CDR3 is TGCAGTGCTATCGTTAAGACTAGCGGGGGGGCCGCAGATACGCAGTATTTT. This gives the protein CSAIVKTSGGAADTQYF.